This TCR beta chain was found in a study of T cells after yellow fever vaccination. Study at large: With SMART-Seq v4 Ultra Low Input, the fractions containing low cell numbers were prepared. Study-level points and caveats: Booster sampling recovered most clones from primary vaccination (approximately 97% CD4, roughly 88% CD8). FACS-sorted repertoires could contain abundant clonotypes contaminating from the bulk population.

This clonotype was seen only a few times. What it binds is not known. V was pared by 0 bases and J by 5 bases, with 8 bases of the junction left unmatched. The germline V gene encodes CDR1 SGDLS and CDR2 YYNGEE. The CDR3 totals 16 residues. Template switching by 5'RACE produced TCR cDNA, adding a universal primer site and UMIs. TCRdb independently ran MiXCR on the 5' RACE reads; one entry per CDR3 protein. The table has approximately 350,000 distinct CDR3 sequences, approximately 10% seen once. Sequencing used PBMCs, obtained on the day of the first yellow fever vaccination. The chain combines TRBV9 with TRBJ2-7; 10 bases agree with TRBD1. This clonotype was obtained from a man between 18 and 35 years old who received the YFV17D yellow fever vaccine. This CDR3 is CASSVDPYGTGDEQYF. For the CDR3, the DNA is TGTGCCAGCAGCGTAGACCCCTACGGGACAGGGGACGAGCAGTACTTC.